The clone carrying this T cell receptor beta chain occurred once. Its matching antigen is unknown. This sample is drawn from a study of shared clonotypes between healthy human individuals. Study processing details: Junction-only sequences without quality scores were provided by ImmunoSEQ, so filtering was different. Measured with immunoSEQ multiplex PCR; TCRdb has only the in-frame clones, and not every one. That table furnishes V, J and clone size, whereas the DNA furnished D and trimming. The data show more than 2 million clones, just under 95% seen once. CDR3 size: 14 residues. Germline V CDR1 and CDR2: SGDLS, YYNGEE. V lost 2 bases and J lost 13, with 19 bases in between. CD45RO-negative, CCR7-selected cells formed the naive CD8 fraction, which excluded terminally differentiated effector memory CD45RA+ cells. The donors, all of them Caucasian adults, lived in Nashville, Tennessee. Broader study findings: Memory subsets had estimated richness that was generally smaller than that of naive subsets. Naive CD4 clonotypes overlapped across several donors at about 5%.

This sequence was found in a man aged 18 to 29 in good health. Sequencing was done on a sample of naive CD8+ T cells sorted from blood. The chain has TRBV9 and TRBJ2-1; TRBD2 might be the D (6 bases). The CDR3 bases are TGTGCCAGCAGCGTCGGAAATGGAGGGCCAAAACAGTTCTTC. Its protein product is CASSVGNGGPKQFF.